This T cell receptor (beta chain) appears in the sequencing data of a study of blood T cell repertoires in COVID-19. Turning to the study itself: Researchers got acute and convalescent COVID-19 samples from the United States, Italy and Spain. PBMCs, B-cell-depleted T cells, or T cells provided the cDNA or gDNA that made up the material.

This clone was detected once. The CDR3 is 15 amino acids. The J segment lost 3 bases and the V segment lost 5 bases, leaving 7 bases of the junction unmatched. Germline V CDR1 and CDR2: KGHDR, SFDVKD. In the original workflow: From reference gene primer amplification, estimates of nucleated cell counts were derived. The method was immunoSEQ multiplex PCR; TCRdb's version includes in-frame clones alone and lacks a portion of them. That table furnishes V, J and clone size, whereas the DNA furnished D and trimming. The top ten hold 2.1% of the sample, which has about 26,000 clones, almost 95% seen once. The material sequenced was peripheral blood. The TCR originated in a human donor in a cohort sampled during active COVID-19. This chain links TRBV24-1 with TRBJ2-3; TRBD1 aligns across 7 bases. The DNA for the CDR3 is TGTGCCACCAGTGTCTTACAGGGGTTGACAGATACGCAGTATTTT. Amino acid sequence: CATSVLQGLTDTQYF.